Detailed here is one T cell receptor beta chain. The antigen it recognizes is unknown. Base qualities are not at hand, and no much larger clone is one base apart. The data were obtained in a study of T cell responses to AZD1222 COVID-19 vaccine (dated by TCRdb to the early 2020s). For context, the study as a whole: AZD1222 recipients given second doses at about 4 weeks or at about 12 weeks were pooled, since spike-specific TCR depth and breadth were not found to differ between the two schedules. A total of 230 to 250 trial participants underwent TCR sequencing, of whom 200 to 220 had received two doses of AZD1222 and approximately 26 had received two doses of the MenACWY control vaccine. Trial participants were enrolled by age into subgroups of 18-55, 56-69 and 70-plus years, and roughly 160, 29 and 62 TCR-sequenced participants, respectively, were included in these subgroups.

The germline V end is reduced by 4 bases and the J end by 5 bases; junction bases left unmatched: 7. From the cysteine through the phenylalanine, the CDR3 covers 15 amino acids. Only the CDR3 DNA stays, 45 bases, in frame from base 1. Based on the germline V gene, the CDR1 and CDR2 sequences are MNHEY and SVGAGI. The sample's time point, from its label and the paper: baseline before first vaccination. The vaccinee samples were drawn from two UK trials, COV001 and COV002, one of which was a single-blind randomized controlled phase 2/3 trial testing AZD1222 (ChAdOx1 nCoV-19) in healthy adults. For TCRbeta chain sequencing, PBMC samples from trial participants were taken at day 0 and at day 28 after the second dose. Results and caveats for the whole study, not just this receptor: Spike-specific TCR breadth and depth rose significantly after two AZD1222 doses compared with day 0 and with MenACWY recipients. Reportedly, close to half of the unique spike-specific TCRs recognized epitopes lying outside the regions that are mutated in the B.1.351 and B.1.1.7 variants. The whole spike protein was spanned by vaccine-associated CD4 TCRs, and dominant responses were seen in regions 160-218 and 743-854. In the small 56-69-year group, the increase in depth fell short of significance, most likely because of low power. Because no day 14 peak-response samples were available, the repertoires could be characterized only after the peak T cell response. Conclusions about previously exposed vaccinees are limited, since just a handful of AZD1222 recipients were seropositive for SARS-CoV-2 at baseline. Participants were mostly white British, with more females than males. The authors suggested clonal diversity may have been underestimated.

The CDR3 regions of human TCRbeta chains were analyzed by immunosequencing. Per the original workflow: Repertoire TCRs were checked for matches against a reference library of SARS-CoV-2-specific TCRs that had been generated using the MIRA antigen-specificity platform. Breadth was defined as the fraction of unique TCRs that were SARS-CoV-2-associated, and depth was defined as the fraction of total T cells that were SARS-CoV-2-associated. Using the MIRA data, every spike-specific TCR was mapped to the spike region that the TCR reacted to and assigned to either a CD4 or a CD8 class. Log10-transformed breadth and depth values were compared by one-way ANOVA with Sidak's multiple comparisons tests. In its TCRdb copy, this immuneACCESS table keeps in-frame sequences only and misses some clones. Where compared with another copy, unresolved V genes explain less than half of these, and the others have no known cause. The DNA was the basis for D and trimming; V, J and clone size are from that table. The sample table lists under 85,000 clones, around nine tenths of them with a count of one. 11% of the sample is held by the ten biggest clonotypes.

The chain employs TRBV6-5 and TRBJ1-2; 10 nucleotides in the junction match TRBD1. The TCR sequence derives from an adult in good health. Source: peripheral blood, taken on day 0 of AZD1222 vaccination. CDR3 protein: CASSSRDRGRYGYTF. The nucleotide sequence reads as follows: TGTGCCAGCAGTTCCCGGGACAGGGGTCGGTATGGCTACACCTTC.